The next 32 T cell receptor beta chains were all read from a single sample in a study of blood T cell repertoires in COVID-19. Produced via immunoSEQ multiplex PCR; TCRdb's table is partial and in-frame only. In the table there are some 260,000 clones, around nine tenths of which are singletons. The sequenced sample was PBMCs or T cells enriched from blood (not recorded which). These TCRs come from a woman aged 18-30 years who had recovered from COVID-19.

The chain employs TRBV27 and TRBJ2-3; D is perhaps TRBD2 (6 bases). V lost 4 bases and J 2 bases, leaving 16 bases between the germline ends. The CDR3 consists of 16 residues. From germline, CDR1 is MNHEY and CDR2 SMNVEV (reference sequence). The CDR3 DNA follows: TGTGCCAGCAGTTGGGACTTCCAACGGATCACAGATACGCAGTATTTT. Translated: CASSWDFQRITDTQYF.

The chain combines TRBV4-1 with TRBJ1-1, with 7 positions matching TRBD1. V shed 0 bases, J shed 5 bases, and the junction held 21 bases outside the gene matches. This CDR3 has 20 amino acids. CDR1 and CDR2 from the germline V gene are MGHRA and YSYEKL. The DNA of the CDR3 is TGCGCCAGCAGCCAAGATCAGCATACAGGGGTATTTGGGGCCGAGACTGAAGCTTTCTTT. This encodes CASSQDQHTGVFGAETEAFF.

This clone was seen once. V is TRBV6-6 and J is TRBJ1-2; D is unclear. The CDR3 contains 15 residues. With 2 bases removed from V and 2 bases from J, the gap between germline ends came to 12 bases. CDR1 is MNHNY, CDR2 SVGAGI, per germline (reference sequence). In DNA form, the CDR3 reads TGTGCCAGCAGTTACAGTGCAGGATCCAACTATGGCTACACCTTC. This codes for CASSYSAGSNYGYTF.

The rearrangement joins TRBV7-9 to TRBJ2-7; D is perhaps TRBD2 (6 bases). Deletions cut 5 bases from V and 2 bases from J, with 19 bases between. The CDR3 consists of 16 residues. Germline values: CDR1 SEHNR, CDR2 FQNEAQ (reference sequence). The CDR3 is CASSRGSLGLTYEQYF. Written as DNA, the CDR3 is TGTGCCAGCAGCCGAGGATCTCTTGGACTAACCTACGAGCAGTACTTC. The variable domain in full, with the rest retrieved from reference TRBV7-9 and TRBJ2-7, is DTGVSQNPRHKITKRGQNVTFRCDPISEHNRLYWYRQTLGQGPEFLTYFQNEAQLEKSRLLSDRFSAERPKGSFSTLEIQRTEQGDSAMYLCASSRGSLGLTYEQYFGPGTRLTVT.

On this clone itself: The same CDR3 also results from other DNA sequences found in this sample. J is TRBJ2-5 and V is TRBV20-1; D may be TRBD2 (6 bases). V was shortened by 3 bases and J by 5 bases, with 7 bases between the two germline ends. This CDR3 region has 11 residues. CDR1 is DFQATT and CDR2 is SNEGSKA in the germline V gene (reference sequence). CDR3 residues: CSARGGETQYF. The DNA of the CDR3 is TGCAGTGCTAGGGGGGGTGAGACCCAGTACTTC.

The chain recombines TRBV6-5 with TRBJ1-2; D is uncertain. CDR1 and CDR2 (germline): MNHEY, SVGAGI. Deletions cut 6 bases from V and 4 bases from J, with 12 bases between. This CDR3 spans 13 amino acids. CDR3: CASRRSLGYGYTF. Here the CDR3 DNA reads TGTGCCAGCAGAAGGAGTTTAGGCTATGGCTACACCTTC.

The rearrangement joins TRBV4-2 to TRBJ1-4; no definite D call. The V end lost 0 bases, the J end lost 0 bases, and 8 bases lay between the germline ends. The CDR3 runs 16 residues. Germline lookup yields CDR1 LGHNA and CDR2 YNFKEQ. The CDR3 bases are TGTGCCAGCAGCCAAGATAGAACAGCAACTAATGAAAAACTGTTTTTT. Its translation is CASSQDRTATNEKLFF.

J is TRBJ1-2 and V is TRBV5-8; maybe TRBD1 (5 bases). V was clipped by 3 bases and J by 2 bases, with 11 bases between them. The CDR3 sequence is 14 residues long. Germline values: CDR1 SGHTS, CDR2 YDEGEE. The CDR3 DNA follows: TGTGCCAGCAGCTCTAGGACACTCAACTATGGCTACACCTTC. As protein: CASSSRTLNYGYTF.

DNA for the CDR3: TGTGCCAGCAGCCCCGGGACAGTTTTTTACACTGAAGCTTTCTTT. Its protein is CASSPGTVFYTEAFF. The gene calls are TRBV11-2 and TRBJ1-1, with TRBD1 identical over 7 bases. CDR1 is SGHAT and CDR2 is FQNNGV in the germline V gene. J lost 3 bases, V lost 5 bases, and 9 bases had no gene match. The CDR3 runs to 15 residues.

The V call is TRBV5-4, the J call TRBJ2-3; possible D gene TRBD1, 6 bases. In germline, CDR1 is SGHNT, CDR2 YYREEE (reference sequence). V lost 7 bases and J 2 bases, leaving 14 bases between the germline ends. The CDR3 is 14 amino acids. Here the CDR3 DNA reads TGTGCCAGCTCCCGGGACACAAACACAGATACGCAGTATTTT. Its translation: CASSRDTNTDTQYF.

The rearrangement uses TRBV3-1 (or the pseudogene TRBV3-2) and TRBJ2-7, with TRBD2 as a possible D gene (6 bases). In germline, CDR1 is LGHDT, CDR2 YNNKEL (reference sequence). Trimming took 3 bases from V and 2 from J, leaving 17 bases between them. The CDR3 is made up of 16 amino acids. The CDR3 sequence: CASSQGGGGRTYEQYF. The CDR3 DNA follows: TGTGCCAGCAGCCAGGGGGGAGGAGGGAGAACCTACGAGCAGTACTTC.

The chain couples TRBV2 to TRBJ1-2; weak D call: TRBD1 (6 bases). The length of the CDR3 is 16 residues. Germline V CDR1 and CDR2: SNHLY, FYNNEI. V lost 5 bases and J 4 bases, leaving 20 bases between the germline ends. The CDR3 nucleotides read TGTGCCAGCAGTTCAAACTCCAGGGGCACTGGCTATGGCTACACCTTC. Protein sequence: CASSSNSRGTGYGYTF.

This clone was seen a single time. At one end the junction does not follow the germline gene, possibly because of a read error. This chain uses TRBV18 with TRBJ1-3; D uncertain. The germline V gene encodes CDR1 KGHSH and CDR2 LQKENI. This CDR3 has 14 amino acids. The CDR3 is CASSPGTPGNTIYF. CDR3 coding DNA: TGTGCAAGCTCCCCGGGAACCCCTGGAAACACCATATATTTT.

Here the CDR3 reads CASSLGTNTEAFF. The CDR3, as DNA: TGTGCCAGCTCACTCGGGACTAACACTGAAGCTTTCTTT. This chain joins TRBV18 and TRBJ1-1, with a possible D match to TRBD1 (5 bases). V was cut by 4 bases and J by 2 bases, with 8 bases left in between. The CDR3 is 13 amino acids. Germline CDR1 is KGHSH and CDR2 is LQKENI.

To note about this clone: Mismatch with germline at one junction end may stem from a read error. The chain joins TRBV12-3 or TRBV12-4 to TRBJ1-1; the D gene is possibly TRBD1 (6 bases). The CDR3 runs to 12 residues. Here the CDR3 DNA reads TGTGCCAGCAGCATCAGGGGCACTGAGCACATCTTT. It codes for CASSIRGTEHIF.

In its sample, this clone was seen once. The junction departs from the called germline gene at one end, perhaps through a read error. In DNA, the CDR3 is TGTGCCACCAGTGACGTAACCGGGACAGTAAACTTC. Protein product: CATSDVTGTVNF. This chain connects TRBV24-1 to TRBJ2-7; 7 bases are a match to TRBD1. Germline CDR1 KGHDR, CDR2 SFDVKD. This CDR3 region has 12 residues.

The V gene is TRBV5-4, the J gene TRBJ2-1; 7 bases fit TRBD1. The length of the CDR3 is 14 residues. V was pared by 2 bases and J by 4 bases, with 3 bases of the junction left unmatched. The germline V gene encodes CDR1 SGHNT and CDR2 YYREEE (reference sequence). The CDR3 nucleotides are TGTGCCAGCAGCTTCCCGACAGGGTACAATGAGCAGTTCTTC. It encodes CASSFPTGYNEQFF. The full variable domain, completed using reference TRBV5-4 and TRBJ2-1, is ETGVTQSPTHLIKTRGQQVTLRCSSQSGHNTVSWYQQALGQGPQFIFQYYREEENGRGNFPPRFSGLQFPNYSSELNVNALELDDSALYLCASSFPTGYNEQFFGPGTRLTVL.

This chain links TRBV9 with TRBJ1-1, with D perhaps matching TRBD1 (6 bases). The CDR3 extends over 15 amino acids. Germline V gene data show CDR1 as SGDLS and CDR2 as YYNGEE. Trimming stripped 3 bases from V and 1 base from J, with 13 bases between. The CDR3 nucleotides are TGTGCCAGCAGCGAGCAGGGACAATCGAACACTGAAGCTTTCTTT. Translated: CASSEQGQSNTEAFF.

The J gene is TRBJ2-5, the V gene TRBV5-6; the D gene is possibly TRBD1 (5 bases). V was pared by 1 base and J by 5 bases, with 12 bases between. This CDR3 region has 14 residues. From germline, CDR1 is SGHDT and CDR2 YYEEEE. CDR3 sequence (DNA): TGTGCCAGCAGCTTGCAGGGATTGAGGGAGACCCAGTACTTC. It specifies CASSLQGLRETQYF.

This chain links TRBV6-1 with TRBJ1-4; 12 nucleotides align to TRBD1. Germline V CDR1 and CDR2: MNHNS, SASEGT. J gave up 8 bases and V 3 bases, and 7 bases lay outside the gene matches. The CDR3 is 16 residues long. The CDR3 region is CASSEDPGTGGEKLFF. As DNA, the CDR3 is TGTGCCAGCAGTGAGGACCCCGGGACAGGGGGCGAAAAACTGTTTTTT.

CDR3 DNA sequence: TGTGCCAGCAGCTTAGGACAGGGGGCAGCGAATGGCTACACCTTC. This gives the protein CASSLGQGAANGYTF. The chain combines TRBV7-9 with TRBJ1-2, with 10 bases lining up with TRBD1. This CDR3 spans 15 amino acids. V trimming: 1 base; J trimming: 6 bases; junction bases outside the gene matches: 5. Germline values: CDR1 SEHNR, CDR2 FQNEAQ (reference sequence).

This clone occurred once. The chain uses TRBV5-1 and TRBJ1-2; no clear D gene. The germline V gene has CDR1 SGHRS and CDR2 YFSETQ. V was shortened by 0 bases and J by 8 bases, with 11 bases between the two germline ends. This CDR3 has 13 amino acids. This CDR3 is CASSLAGGEGYTF. Here the CDR3 DNA reads TGCGCCAGCAGCTTGGCTGGCGGGGAGGGCTACACCTTC.

The rearrangement uses TRBV9 and TRBJ1-2; 12 nucleotides agree with TRBD1. The J segment lost 5 bases and the V segment lost 4 bases, leaving 12 bases of the junction unmatched. CDR1 and CDR2 (germline): SGDLS, YYNGEE. The length of the CDR3 is 17 residues. The CDR3 here is CASSQPGQGAGRYGYTF. CDR3 coding DNA: TGTGCCAGCAGCCAACCGGGACAGGGGGCCGGGAGGTATGGCTACACCTTC.

The chain uses TRBV7-8 and TRBJ1-1, with D perhaps TRBD1 (5 bases). Germline assignment: CDR1 SGHVS and CDR2 FQNEAQ. There are 16 residues in the CDR3. The V end was cut by 5 bases, the J end by 0 bases, with 16 bases between. This CDR3 reads CASSPLNQGMNTEAFF. In nucleotides, the CDR3 is TGTGCCAGCAGCCCTCTGAACCAGGGAATGAACACTGAAGCTTTCTTT.

The sample holds one count of this clone. V is TRBV29-1 and J is TRBJ1-6; the match to TRBD1 covers 10 bases. Germline lookup yields CDR1 SQVTM and CDR2 ANQGSEA. V lost 4 bases, J lost 7 bases, and 1 base stayed unmatched. The CDR3 consists of 13 residues. The CDR3 is CSVATGGNSPLHF. The CDR3 nucleotides read TGCAGCGTTGCGACAGGGGGCAATTCACCCCTCCACTTT.

V and J are TRBV5-1 and TRBJ2-1, with 7 bases that match TRBD1. Trimming took 4 bases from V and 8 from J; bases not matched to a gene: 12. In germline, CDR1 is SGHRS, CDR2 YFSETQ. This CDR3 is built from 15 residues. CDR3: CASSEDRFASDEQFF. The CDR3 region has the DNA TGCGCCAGCAGCGAGGACAGGTTTGCGTCGGATGAGCAGTTCTTC.

The chain carries TRBV5-1 and TRBJ2-7; D is perhaps TRBD1 (6 bases). Trimming left V 1 base short and J 6 bases short, with 17 bases between. Germline CDR1 reads SGHRS; CDR2 reads YFSETQ. CDR3 size: 15 residues. CDR3 protein: CASSLRAAPRGEQYF. The DNA for the CDR3 is TGCGCCAGCAGCTTGCGGGCGGCTCCCAGGGGCGAGCAGTACTTC.

The chain has TRBV9 and TRBJ1-1, with D maybe TRBD1 (6 bases). V lost 0 bases to trimming and J lost 3 bases, with 6 bases between them. Per germline, CDR1 SGDLS and CDR2 YYNGEE. This CDR3 region has 13 residues. This chain's CDR3 is CASSVAGDTEAFF. The CDR3 DNA is TGTGCCAGCAGCGTAGCAGGGGACACTGAAGCTTTCTTT. Supplemented by reference TRBV9 and TRBJ1-1, the full variable domain reads DSGVTQTPKHLITATGQRVTLRCSPRSGDLSVYWYQQSLDQGLQFLIQYYNGEERAKGNILERFSAQQFPDLHSELNLSSLELGDSALYFCASSVAGDTEAFFGQGTRLTVV.

The chain's CDR3 is CASSDSLGGEETQYF. The CDR3 bases are TGTGCCAGCAGCGATTCCCTGGGCGGGGAAGAGACCCAGTACTTC. The chain is built from TRBV9 and TRBJ2-5, with a tentative D call TRBD2 (6 bases). Germline CDR1 and CDR2: SGDLS and YYNGEE. The CDR3 totals 15 residues. V was shortened by 3 bases and J by 3 bases, with 15 bases between the two germline ends. The complete variable domain, with remaining parts taken from reference TRBV9 and TRBJ2-5, reads DSGVTQTPKHLITATGQRVTLRCSPRSGDLSVYWYQQSLDQGLQFLIQYYNGEERAKGNILERFSAQQFPDLHSELNLSSLELGDSALYFCASSDSLGGEETQYFGPGTRLLVL.

As DNA, the CDR3 is TGTGCCAGTAGCTCGAATAGCCGGGACAGGGGGAATCAGCCCCAGCATTTT. As protein: CASSSNSRDRGNQPQHF. The chain joins TRBV19 to TRBJ1-5; 11 bases line up with TRBD1. CDR1 and CDR2 from the germline V gene are LNHDA and SQIVND (reference sequence). This CDR3 contains 17 residues. The ends lost 6 bases at V and 4 bases at J; junction bases unmatched: 11.

The chain joins TRBV2 to TRBJ2-3; 9 bases match TRBD2. Germline CDR1 reads SNHLY; CDR2 reads FYNNEI. Trimming removed 7 bases from V and 1 base from J; junction bases left unmatched: 9. The CDR3 consists of 16 residues. In nucleotides, the CDR3 is TGTGCCAGCACCCCAACATGGACTAGCGGCACAGATACGCAGTATTTT. Protein sequence: CASTPTWTSGTDTQYF.

This chain uses TRBV21-1 with TRBJ1-2. TRBV21-1 is a listed pseudogene. The length of the CDR3 is 13 residues. The CDR3 reads CASSQEGGSGYTF. CDR3 bases: TGTGCCAGCAGTCAGGAAGGAGGTTCTGGCTACACCTTC.